This T cell receptor beta chain came from a study of monozygotic twins with inflammatory bowel disease. Total RNA, at 3500 ng, went into every TCR library. Added by template switching were UMIs that each held a 6-nucleotide sample barcode. TCRdb re-called the 5' RACE reads; every CDR3 protein appears as one record, without DNA. The data show approximately 400,000 distinct CDR3 sequences, and the top ten clones hold approximately 2.8%. The CDR3 has 18 residues. The rearrangement uses TRBV12-3 or TRBV12-4 and TRBJ2-3; TCRdb proposes TRBD2, but this gene call is untestable without DNA. This TCR came from a human donor with ulcerative colitis or Crohn's disease, or a healthy co-twin of an affected twin (not recorded which). Sequences were obtained from blood. CDR3 amino acids: CASSSGTSGVRGTDTQYF.